This T cell receptor beta chain was sequenced in a study of blood T cell repertoires in COVID-19. Study information: The United States, Italy and Spain provided the acute and convalescent COVID-19 samples.

Germline CDR1 MNHEY, CDR2 SMNVEV (reference sequence). This CDR3 has 11 residues. The V end lost 2 bases, the J end lost 10 bases, and 8 bases lay between the germline ends. Original data processing: From reference gene primer amplification, estimates of nucleated cell counts were derived. Sequencing used immunoSEQ multiplex PCR; TCRdb keeps in-frame clones, though not all of them. V, J and clone size derive from that table, while D and trimming were established from the DNA sequence. The repertoire includes approximately 300,000 clones, 85% to 95% of them detected once, and almost 4% sits in the top ten.

The V gene is TRBV27, the J gene TRBJ2-5; tentatively, D is TRBD2 (6 bases). The TCR originated in a young woman who had been exposed to COVID-19. The sequenced sample was PBMCs or T cells enriched from blood (not recorded which). Here the CDR3 DNA reads TGTGCCAGCAGTTTAGGGGACTTCCAGTACTTC. Protein sequence: CASSLGDFQYF.